This T cell receptor beta chain is drawn from a study of radiotherapy plus CTLA-4 blockade in lung cancer. Findings and limits, study-wide: The authors reported that early blood T cell clone dynamics, with interferon-beta, best predicted response.

Sequencing used immunoSEQ multiplex PCR; TCRdb keeps in-frame clones, though not all of them. The sample holds 50,000 to 75,000 clones, approximately 77% seen once. Focal radiation with ipilimumab CTLA-4 blockade was given to patients with chemo-refractory metastatic non-small-cell lung cancer. With respect to this clone: Its specificity is unknown.

The sequences come from peripheral blood, collected from a patient treated with radiotherapy plus ipilimumab. The sequence was collected from a human donor with non-small cell lung cancer who had a complete response to radiotherapy plus ipilimumab.

The CDR3 reads CASSLAGLWNTGELFF. CDR3 sequence (DNA): TGTGCCAGCAGCTTGGCCGGACTATGGAACACCGGGGAGCTGTTTTTT. The chain is built from TRBV5-4 and TRBJ2-2; weak D call: TRBD2 (6 bases). In germline, CDR1 is SGHNT, CDR2 YYREEE (reference sequence). This CDR3 comprises 16 residues. Trimming cost V 0 bases and J 1 base, with 10 bases left between them.